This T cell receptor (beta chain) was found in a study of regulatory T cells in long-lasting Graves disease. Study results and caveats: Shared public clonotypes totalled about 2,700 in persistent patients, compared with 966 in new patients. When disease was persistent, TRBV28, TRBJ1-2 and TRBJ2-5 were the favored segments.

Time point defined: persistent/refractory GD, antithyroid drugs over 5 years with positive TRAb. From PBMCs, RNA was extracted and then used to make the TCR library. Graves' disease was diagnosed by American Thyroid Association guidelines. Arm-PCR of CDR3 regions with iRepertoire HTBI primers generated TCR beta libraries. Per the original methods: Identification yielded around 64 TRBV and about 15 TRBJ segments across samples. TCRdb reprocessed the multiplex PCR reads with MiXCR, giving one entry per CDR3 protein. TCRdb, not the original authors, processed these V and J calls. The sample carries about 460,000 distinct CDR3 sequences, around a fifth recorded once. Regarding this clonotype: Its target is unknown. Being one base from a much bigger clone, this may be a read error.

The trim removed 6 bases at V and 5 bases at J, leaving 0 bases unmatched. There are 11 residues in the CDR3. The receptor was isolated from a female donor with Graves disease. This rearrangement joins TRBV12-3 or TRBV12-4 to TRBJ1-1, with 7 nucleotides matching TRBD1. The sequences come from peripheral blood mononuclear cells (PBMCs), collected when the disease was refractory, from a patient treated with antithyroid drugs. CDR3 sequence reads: CASRGQTEAFF. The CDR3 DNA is TGTGCCAGCAGGGGACAGACTGAAGCTTTCTTT.